Following are 17 T cell receptor beta chains from one sample sequenced in a study of T cells after posttransplantation cyclophosphamide. The assay was immunoSEQ multiplex PCR, and TCRdb's table has in-frame clones only and misses some. The repertoire consists of 9,500 to 15,000 clones, none detected only once. Sequencing was performed on PBMCs. These receptors were taken from a woman aged 40 to 55 in good health, CMV-negative, and a related stem cell transplant donor.

The sample holds many counts of this clone. This rearrangement joins TRBV5-1 to TRBJ1-1; the match to TRBD1 covers 9 bases. The junction had 18 bases not matched to a gene; V was cut back by 2 bases and J by 4 bases. This CDR3 comprises 19 residues. Germline V gene data show CDR1 as SGHRS and CDR2 as YFSETQ. CDR3 DNA: TGCGCCAGCAGCTTACTTAATAAGACAGGGGGTGGGGGGAGCACTGAAGCTTTCTTT. It codes for CASSLLNKTGGGGSTEAFF.

This clone appeared many times. The chain joins TRBV7-2 to TRBJ2-1, with TRBD2 matching 8 bases. V shed 4 bases, J shed 4 bases, and the junction held 9 bases outside the gene matches. CDR3 length equals 16 residues. CDR1 and CDR2 from the germline V gene are SGHTA and FQGNSA. The CDR3 DNA reads as TGTGCCAGCAGCTCCGGGGGTGCGGGGGGTTACAATGAGCAGTTCTTC. Translated, it gives CASSSGGAGGYNEQFF.

This clone was counted at least ten times. The chain joins TRBV2 to TRBJ1-1, with unresolved D. The germline V gene has CDR1 SNHLY and CDR2 FYNNEI. The CDR3 spans 13 residues. The ends were cut back, 5 bases at V and 0 bases at J, with 7 bases in the middle. The CDR3 nucleotides are TGTGCCAGCAGTTCGCAGATGAACACTGAAGCTTTCTTT. As protein: CASSSQMNTEAFF.

This clone was counted many times. The chain has TRBV19 and TRBJ2-1, with 7 bases matching TRBD2. CDR3 length: 15 residues. The germline gives CDR1 LNHDA, CDR2 SQIVND (reference sequence). V shed 9 bases and J 6 bases; nucleotides not matched to a gene: 14. The CDR3 loop reads CASHEAGAPGNEQFF. For the CDR3, the DNA is TGTGCCAGCCATGAGGCGGGAGCCCCTGGCAATGAGCAGTTCTTC.

There are many counts of this clone. V is TRBV12-3 or TRBV12-4 and J is TRBJ1-5; the match to TRBD1 covers 7 bases. This CDR3 is built from 15 residues. The junction had 7 bases not matched to a gene; V was cut back by 8 bases and J by 0 bases. The CDR3 nucleotides are TGTGCCAGCTCAAGGGGGCAAGGTAGCAATCAGCCCCAGCATTTT. This gives the protein CASSRGQGSNQPQHF.

This clone was detected many times. The chain employs TRBV11-2 and TRBJ2-1, with 9 bases that match TRBD1. Per the germline V gene, CDR1 is SGHAT and CDR2 is FQNNGV. Trimming removed 5 bases from V and 4 bases from J; junction bases left unmatched: 3. CDR3 size: 14 residues. CDR3 amino acids: CASSTGTGYNEQFF. For the CDR3, the DNA is TGTGCCAGCAGCACCGGGACAGGGTACAATGAGCAGTTCTTC.

In its sample, this clone was seen many times. V usage is TRBV5-1 and J usage is TRBJ1-1; D may be TRBD1 (5 bases). Germline CDR1 is SGHRS and CDR2 is YFSETQ. The CDR3 has 15 residues. With 0 bases removed from V and 4 bases from J, the gap between germline ends came to 13 bases. The CDR3 DNA sequence: TGCGCCAGCAGCTTGGATGCAGGGTTGGTCACTGAAGCTTTCTTT. Its protein is CASSLDAGLVTEAFF.

This clone was detected many times. CDR3 sequence: CASSLDRRGEQYF. The CDR3 nucleotides read TGTGCCAGCAGCTTAGACCGACGGGGCGAGCAGTACTTC. The V and J genes are TRBV7-6 and TRBJ2-7; a possible D gene is TRBD2 (5 bases). The CDR3 contains 13 residues. V dropped 1 base and J dropped 6 bases, with 10 bases sitting between them. The germline V gene encodes CDR1 SGHVS and CDR2 FNYEAQ.

This clone was seen many times. The chain links TRBV7-2 to TRBJ1-3; D unclear. The germline gives CDR1 SGHTA, CDR2 FQGNSA. Trimming stripped 5 bases from V and 1 base from J, with 9 bases between. The length of the CDR3 is 14 residues. Here the CDR3 DNA reads TGTGCCAGCAGCAGCGGTCCTTCTGGAAACACCATATATTTT. It translates to CASSSGPSGNTIYF.

The table lists this clone with many counts. The rearrangement joins TRBV10-3 to TRBJ2-1; TRBD1 agrees at 10 bases. The germline V gene encodes CDR1 ENHRY and CDR2 SYGVKD. The CDR3 spans 14 residues. Trimming cost V 6 bases and J 6 bases; bases outside gene matches: 5. The CDR3 is CAIRDRTGGNEQFF. As DNA, the CDR3 is TGTGCCATCAGGGATAGGACAGGGGGCAATGAGCAGTTCTTC.

This clone was recorded many times. The chain carries TRBV18 and TRBJ2-1, with a possible D match to TRBD1 (6 bases). Germline loops: CDR1 KGHSH, CDR2 LQKENI. The CDR3 length is 13 residues. Trimming pared 2 bases from V and 8 bases from J, leaving 10 bases between. The chain's CDR3 is CASSPNRVDEQFF. In nucleotides, the CDR3 is TGTGCCAGCTCACCAAACAGGGTTGATGAGCAGTTCTTC.

This clone occurred many times. V gene TRBV12-3 or TRBV12-4 combines with J gene TRBJ2-7, with TRBD2 matching 7 bases. This CDR3 is 16 amino acids long. V gave up 5 bases and J gave up 0 bases; unmatched junction bases: 10. CDR3 sequence reads: CASSPRVGGSSYEQYF. The CDR3 nucleotides read TGTGCCAGCAGTCCCCGTGTGGGGGGGAGCTCCTACGAGCAGTACTTC.

This clone was counted at least ten times. The J gene is TRBJ2-1, the V gene TRBV7-2; 8 bases agree with TRBD2. Germline CDR1 SGHTA, CDR2 FQGNSA. The CDR3 loop spans 15 amino acids. The junction had 5 bases not matched to a gene; V was cut back by 0 bases and J by 7 bases. The CDR3 coding sequence is TGTGCCAGCAGCTTAGCCGGGGGGGTCAGGAATGAGCAGTTCTTC. This translates into CASSLAGGVRNEQFF.

At least ten counts were recorded for this clone. The CDR3 DNA reads TGTGCCAGCTCACCTACTAGCGGGAGGGGCACAGATACGCAGTATTTT. It specifies CASSPTSGRGTDTQYF. The V and J genes are TRBV18 and TRBJ2-3; 13 positions match TRBD2. CDR3 length: 16 residues. The germline CDR1 and CDR2 sequences are KGHSH and LQKENI. Unmatched junction bases numbered 1, after V lost 3 bases and J lost 1 base.

This clone was detected many times. V usage is TRBV9 and J usage is TRBJ2-7; 12 bases line up with TRBD2. The CDR3 covers 15 residues. From germline, CDR1 is SGDLS and CDR2 YYNGEE. Trimming cost V 0 bases and J 2 bases; bases outside gene matches: 0. This CDR3 reads CASSVASGGAYEQYF. DNA for the CDR3: TGTGCCAGCAGCGTAGCTAGCGGGGGGGCCTACGAGCAGTACTTC.

The chain employs TRBV24-1 and TRBJ2-7; D not certain. The CDR3 sequence is 12 residues long. Germline assignment: CDR1 KGHDR and CDR2 SFDVKD. V gave up 5 bases and J gave up 7 bases, with 11 bases separating them. The CDR3 loop reads CATSGSSREQYF. In DNA, the CDR3 is TGTGCCACCAGTGGGTCGAGTCGGGAGCAGTACTTC.

This clone has a count of ten or more. This rearrangement joins TRBV5-6 to TRBJ2-1; TRBD2 matches at 8 bases. Germline CDR1 and CDR2: SGHDT and YYEEEE. Unmatched junction bases numbered 4, after V lost 1 base and J lost 7 bases. The length of the CDR3 is 14 residues. The CDR3 DNA follows: TGTGCCAGCAGCTTGCGTAGCGGGGAAAATGAGCAGTTCTTC. Translating gives CASSLRSGENEQFF.